The 8 T cell receptor beta chains below were found in one sample sequenced in a study of vaccination and CD4 T cells after COVID-19. TCRdb ran MiXCR on the PCR reads and lists one entry per CDR3 protein. Of over 20,000 distinct CDR3 sequences in the sample, roughly 61% were seen once. This specimen consisted of CD4+ T cells from blood, obtained before SARS-CoV-2 vaccination. The receptor source for this set is a human donor who had recovered from COVID-19.

CDR3 in amino acids: CASSYSGARTGELFF. The CDR3 DNA sequence: TGTGCCAGCAGTTACTCGGGGGCGCGGACCGGGGAGCTGTTTTTT. The chain employs TRBV6-5 and TRBJ2-2, with D maybe TRBD1 (6 bases). CDR1 and CDR2 (germline): MNHEY, SVGAGI. Deletions cut 0 bases from V and 5 bases from J, with 10 bases between. The CDR3 spans 15 residues.

This chain joins TRBV25-1 and TRBJ2-3; 10 nucleotides line up with TRBD1. Germline CDR1 MGHDK, CDR2 SYGVNS. CDR3 length equals 16 residues. Losses at the gene ends were 8 bases for V and 1 base for J; bases not matched to a gene: 9. The CDR3 loop reads CASAKPGTGGTDTQYF. The CDR3 DNA reads TGTGCCAGCGCAAAACCCGGGACAGGGGGCACAGATACGCAGTATTTT.

The rearrangement links TRBV30 to TRBJ1-2; no clear D. Between the trimmed V and J ends, which lost 3 bases and 3 bases, there was a span of 5 bases. CDR3 length equals 11 residues. Germline V CDR1 and CDR2: GTSNPN, SVGIG (reference sequence). The CDR3 DNA reads as TGTGCCTGGAGGAGGGACTATGGCTACACCTTC. This sequence encodes CAWRRDYGYTF.

This clonotype turned up a few times. J is TRBJ1-3 and V is TRBV6-1; 8 bases are shared with TRBD1. Germline values: CDR1 MNHNS, CDR2 SASEGT. The CDR3 totals 14 residues. Trimming took 8 bases from V and 4 from J; bases not matched to a gene: 7. The CDR3 reads CASSQGQGGNTIYF. CDR3 DNA: TGTGCCAGCTCCCAAGGACAGGGAGGAAACACCATATATTTT.

This clonotype was counted between two and nine times. The chain uses TRBV12-3 or TRBV12-4 and TRBJ1-5; tentatively, D is TRBD1 (6 bases). With 7 bases removed from V and 6 bases from J, the gap between germline ends came to 13 bases. CDR3 length equals 13 residues. CDR3: CASTRGGAQPQHF. In DNA, the CDR3 is TGTGCCAGCACAAGAGGGGGTGCTCAGCCCCAGCATTTT.

The rearrangement joins TRBV24-1 to TRBJ2-5, with TRBD1 matching over 11 bases. Germline-derived CDR1 and CDR2 are KGHDR and SFDVKD. The CDR3 totals 16 residues. Trimming took 3 bases from V and 9 from J; bases not matched to a gene: 11. CDR3: CATSDPGQGAGGAQYF. The CDR3 DNA sequence: TGTGCCACCAGTGATCCAGGACAGGGGGCGGGTGGAGCCCAGTACTTC.

This clonotype was seen a few times. The genes are TRBV7-9 and TRBJ1-1; D is ambiguous. The germline V gene encodes CDR1 SEHNR and CDR2 FQNEAQ (reference sequence). The CDR3 has 14 amino acids. V lost 5 bases, J lost 4 bases, and 14 bases lay in between. CDR3 sequence (DNA): TGTGCCAGCAGCCCGCGATTCGGTGGCACTGAAGCTTTCTTT. This codes for CASSPRFGGTEAFF.

The rearrangement links TRBV4-3 to TRBJ2-3; TRBD2 aligns across 7 bases. Germline CDR1 LGHNA, CDR2 YSLEER. CDR3 length: 15 amino acids. Trimming took 1 base from V and 0 from J; bases not matched to a gene: 1. The DNA for the CDR3 is TGCGCCAGCAGCCAAGCGGGAGGAAGCACAGATACGCAGTATTTT. This translates into CASSQAGGSTDTQYF.